This record looks at one T cell receptor (beta chain) sequence and its context. Its specificity is not known. Germline V gives CDR1 MNHNS, CDR2 SASEGT. This CDR3 region has 12 residues. With 11 bases removed from V and 6 bases from J, the gap between germline ends came to 16 bases. This sample stems from a study of human T cells and chemical hapten exposure. About the study: Small differences in pooled library volume mainly drove the variation in TCR yields per sample.

Study-wide results and caveats: DPC sensitization produced no change in TCRs with frequency above 1 in 1000.

The total RNA was obtained from whole blood that was not fractionated. TCRdb reprocessed the 5' RACE reads via MiXCR and lists one record per CDR3 protein. The sample yields 110,000 or so distinct CDR3 sequences, more than 15% seen once. V and J are TRBV6-1 and TRBJ1-2; D is ambiguous. This receptor was obtained from a human donor in good health. CDR3 in DNA: TGTGCCGGCTACCTATGGCCCGATGGCTACACCTTC. Translated: CAGYLWPDGYTF.